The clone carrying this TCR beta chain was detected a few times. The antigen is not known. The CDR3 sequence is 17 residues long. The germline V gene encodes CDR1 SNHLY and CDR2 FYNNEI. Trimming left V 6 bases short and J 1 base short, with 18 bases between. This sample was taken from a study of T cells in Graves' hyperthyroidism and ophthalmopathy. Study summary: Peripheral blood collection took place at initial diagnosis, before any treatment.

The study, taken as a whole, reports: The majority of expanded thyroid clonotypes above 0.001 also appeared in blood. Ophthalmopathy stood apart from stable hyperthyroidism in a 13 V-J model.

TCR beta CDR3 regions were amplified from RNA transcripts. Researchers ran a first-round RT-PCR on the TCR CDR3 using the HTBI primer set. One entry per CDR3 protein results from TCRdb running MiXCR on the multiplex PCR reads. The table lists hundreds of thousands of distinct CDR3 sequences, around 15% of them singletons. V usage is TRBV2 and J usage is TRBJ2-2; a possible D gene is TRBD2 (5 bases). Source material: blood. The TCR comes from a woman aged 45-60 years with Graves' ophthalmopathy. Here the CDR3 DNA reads TGTGCCAGCAGGTACATAGCGCCCCTGCTGAACACCGGGGAGCTGTTTTTT. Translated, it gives CASRYIAPLLNTGELFF.